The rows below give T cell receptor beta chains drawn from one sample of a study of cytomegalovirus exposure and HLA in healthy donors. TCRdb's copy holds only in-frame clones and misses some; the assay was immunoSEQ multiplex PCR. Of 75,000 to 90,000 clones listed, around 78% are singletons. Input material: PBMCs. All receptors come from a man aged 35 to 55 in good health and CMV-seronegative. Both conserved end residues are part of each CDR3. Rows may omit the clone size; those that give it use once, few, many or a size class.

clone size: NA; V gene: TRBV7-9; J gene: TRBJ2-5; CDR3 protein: CASSLDRGLETQYF
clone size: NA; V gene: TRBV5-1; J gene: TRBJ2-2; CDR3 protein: CASSVGLAIRELFF
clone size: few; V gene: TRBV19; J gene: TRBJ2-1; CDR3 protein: CASRGKAANEQFF
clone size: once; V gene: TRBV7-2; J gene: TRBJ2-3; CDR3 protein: CASSLLAGTDTQYF
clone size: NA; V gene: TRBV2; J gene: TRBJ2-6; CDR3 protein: CASKERTLAGGARVLTF
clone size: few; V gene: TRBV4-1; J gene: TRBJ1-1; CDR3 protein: CASSQDDRGHAFF
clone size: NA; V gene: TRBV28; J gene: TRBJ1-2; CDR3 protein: CASSFPGGANYGYTF
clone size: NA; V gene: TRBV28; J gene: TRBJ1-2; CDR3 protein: CASTQGYGYTF
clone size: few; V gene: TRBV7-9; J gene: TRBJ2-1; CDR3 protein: CASSLGAGDNEQFF
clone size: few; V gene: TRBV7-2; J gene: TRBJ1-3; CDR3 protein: CASSLRPGSGNTIYF
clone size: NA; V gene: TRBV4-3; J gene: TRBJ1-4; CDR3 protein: CASSQDRGEKLFF
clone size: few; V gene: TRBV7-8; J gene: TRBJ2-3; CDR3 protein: CASSLANSLTDTQYF
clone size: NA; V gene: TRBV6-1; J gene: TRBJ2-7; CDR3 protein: CASSWTGAYEQYF
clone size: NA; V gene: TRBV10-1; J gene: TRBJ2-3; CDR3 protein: CASRRTTDTQYF
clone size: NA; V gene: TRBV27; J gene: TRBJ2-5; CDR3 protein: CASSLAGGGETQYF
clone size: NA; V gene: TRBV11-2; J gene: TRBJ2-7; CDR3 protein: CASSTWGRGSSYEQYF
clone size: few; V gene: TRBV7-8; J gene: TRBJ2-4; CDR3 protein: CASSFVASAKNIQYF
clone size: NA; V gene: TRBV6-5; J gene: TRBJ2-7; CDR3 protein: CASSNTAGSHEQYF
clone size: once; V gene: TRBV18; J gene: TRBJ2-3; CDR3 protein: CASTRQGVITDTQYF
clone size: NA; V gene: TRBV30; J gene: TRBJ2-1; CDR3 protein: CAWSPGLADEQFF
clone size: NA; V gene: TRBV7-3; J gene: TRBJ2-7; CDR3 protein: CASSPSGNIHEQYF
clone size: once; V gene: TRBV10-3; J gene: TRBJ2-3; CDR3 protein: CAISSKSGRAADTQYF
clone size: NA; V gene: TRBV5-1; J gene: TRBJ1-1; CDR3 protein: CASSRTQTGFTEAFF
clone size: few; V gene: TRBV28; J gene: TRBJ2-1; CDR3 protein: CASSFGLAGAQNEQFF
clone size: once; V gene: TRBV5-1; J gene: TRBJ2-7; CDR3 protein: CASSLGGQGPSYEQYF
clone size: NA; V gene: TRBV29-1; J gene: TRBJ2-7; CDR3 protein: CSVETDTYEQYF
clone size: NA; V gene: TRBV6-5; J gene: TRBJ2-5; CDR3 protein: CATRKTTGLETQYF
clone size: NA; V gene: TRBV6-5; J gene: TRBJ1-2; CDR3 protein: CASSPLGQANYGYTF
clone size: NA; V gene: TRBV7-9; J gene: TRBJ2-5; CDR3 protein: CASSFHTGAETQYF
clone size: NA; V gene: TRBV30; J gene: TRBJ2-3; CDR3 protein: CAWSVQADPGTDTQYF
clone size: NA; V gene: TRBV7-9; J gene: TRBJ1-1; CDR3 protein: CASSLVRSAGANTEAFF
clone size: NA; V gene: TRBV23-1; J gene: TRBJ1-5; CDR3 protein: CASSRVRGGNQPQHF
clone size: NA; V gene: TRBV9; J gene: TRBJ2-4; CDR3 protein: CASSAGGERGGRGIQYF
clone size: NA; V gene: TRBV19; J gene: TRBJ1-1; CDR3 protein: CASMTGMNTEAFF
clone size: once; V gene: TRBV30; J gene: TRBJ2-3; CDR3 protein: CACPSGSPDTQYF
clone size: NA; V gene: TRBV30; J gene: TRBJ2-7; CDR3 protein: CAWSAGVSYEQYF
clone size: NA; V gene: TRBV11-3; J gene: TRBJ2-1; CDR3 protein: CASSTGGGEQFF
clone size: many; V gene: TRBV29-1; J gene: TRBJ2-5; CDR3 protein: CSVPGQGQETQYF
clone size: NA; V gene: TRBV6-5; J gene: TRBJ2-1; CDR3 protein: CASSLTREGTYRLF
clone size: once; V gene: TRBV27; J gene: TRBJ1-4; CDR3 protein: CASSLDRVKLFF
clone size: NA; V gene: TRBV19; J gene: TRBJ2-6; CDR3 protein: CASSGQASGANVLTF